The TCR beta chain described here comes from a study of CD4+ T cells in melanoma. Points from the study as a whole: Neoantigen-specific CD4+ T cells in melanoma reportedly had diverse differentiation states. A reported correlation linked neoantigen-specific CD4+ T cells to CD8+, macrophage and B cell function.

This clone was seen a few times. Its specificity is not known. Some clones are missing from TCRdb's copy, which holds only in-frame ones; the method was immunoSEQ multiplex PCR. Of around 100,000 clones listed, roughly 90% are singletons. The clonotype was recovered from a human donor with melanoma. The sample consisted of peripheral blood.

The DNA for the CDR3 is TGTGCCAGCAGCTGGGACGAAGGGCGAGCTTTCTTT. It translates to CASSWDEGRAFF. The J gene is TRBJ1-1, the V gene TRBV5-7, with a possible D match to TRBD1 (5 bases). TRBV5-7 is identified as an open reading frame with a role that is uncertain. Trimming removed 3 bases from V and 10 bases from J, with 13 bases in between. There are 12 residues in the CDR3.